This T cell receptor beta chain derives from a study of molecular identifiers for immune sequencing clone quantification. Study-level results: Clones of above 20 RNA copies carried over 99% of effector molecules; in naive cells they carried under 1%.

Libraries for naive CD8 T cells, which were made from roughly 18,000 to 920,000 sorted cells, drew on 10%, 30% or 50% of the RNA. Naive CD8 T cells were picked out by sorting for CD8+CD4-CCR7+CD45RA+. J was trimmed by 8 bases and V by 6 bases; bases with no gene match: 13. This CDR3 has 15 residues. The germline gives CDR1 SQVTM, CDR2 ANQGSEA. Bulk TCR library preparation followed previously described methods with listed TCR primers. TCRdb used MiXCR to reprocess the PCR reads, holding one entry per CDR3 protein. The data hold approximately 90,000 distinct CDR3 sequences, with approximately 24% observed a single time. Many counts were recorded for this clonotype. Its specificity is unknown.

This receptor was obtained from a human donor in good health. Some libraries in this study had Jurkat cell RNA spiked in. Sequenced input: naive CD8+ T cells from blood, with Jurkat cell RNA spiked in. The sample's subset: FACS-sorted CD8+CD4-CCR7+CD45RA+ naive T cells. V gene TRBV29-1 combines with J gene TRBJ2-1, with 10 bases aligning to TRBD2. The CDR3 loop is CSVEGPSGGEDEQFF. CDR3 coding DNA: TGCAGCGTGGAGGGACCTAGCGGGGGTGAAGATGAGCAGTTCTTC.